Each of the 21 T cell receptor beta chains below was sequenced from the same sample in a study of T cells in Graves' hyperthyroidism and ophthalmopathy (dated by TCRdb to between 2018 and 2020). Libraries were prepared through multiplex PCR. The reads were generated on an Illumina HiSeq 2000. Amplification of TCR beta CDR3 regions was carried out from RNA transcripts. The TCR CDR3 was subjected to a first round of RT-PCR using the HTBI primer set and the Qiagen OneStep RT-PCR kit. In TCRdb, the public reads were trimmed at Q25 with fastp and aligned with MiXCR, with productive beta chains retained. A single entry per CDR3 protein holds the most common genes and DNA from its merged rows. In all, the sample holds fewer than 450,000 distinct CDR3 sequences, and approximately 18% of those were seen once. The top ten hold around a third of the sample. The specimen was blood. These receptors were taken from a woman in her 30s with Graves' hyperthyroidism that later progressed to Graves' ophthalmopathy.

Comment on this clonotype: A read error may explain this, as a much larger clone is one base away. The chain is built from TRBV2 and TRBJ2-1, with D hard to call. The V end was cut by 4 bases, the J end by 7 bases, with 8 bases between. This CDR3 is 12 amino acids long. CDR1 is SNHLY and CDR2 is FYNNEI in the germline V gene. The CDR3 nucleotides are TGTGCCAGCAGTGTCCCGAGGAATGAGCAGTTCTTC. Translating it yields CASSVPRNEQFF. Together with reference TRBV2 and TRBJ2-1, the CDR3 gives the full variable domain: EPEVTQTPSHQVTQMGQEVILRCVPISNHLYFYWYRQILGQKVEFLVSFYNNEISEKSEIFDDQFSVERPDGSNFTLKIRSTKLEDSAMYFCASSVPRNEQFFGPGTRLTVL.

This clonotype has at least ten counts. The rearrangement uses TRBV11-2 and TRBJ1-4; D gene unclear. CDR1 and CDR2 (germline): SGHAT, FQNNGV. This CDR3 is built from 14 residues. V lost 1 base and J lost 5, with 8 bases in between. CDR3 in DNA: TGTGCCAGCAGCTTAGCCAGGAACAATGAAAAACTGTTTTTT. This translates into CASSLARNNEKLFF.

V and J are TRBV29-1 and TRBJ1-1, with 7 bases that match TRBD1. The ends lost 8 bases at V and 0 bases at J; junction bases unmatched: 9. CDR3 length: 14 amino acids. The germline CDR1 and CDR2 sequences are SQVTM and ANQGSEA. The CDR3 DNA reads as TGCAGCACAAACAGGGGAACCATGAACACTGAAGCTTTCTTT. Protein product: CSTNRGTMNTEAFF.

In its sample, this clonotype was seen a few times. The chain employs TRBV19 and TRBJ2-6; no definite D call. The CDR3 length is 17 residues. V shed 4 bases and J shed 0 bases, with 13 bases lying between them. Germline values: CDR1 LNHDA, CDR2 SQIVND (reference sequence). DNA for the CDR3: TGTGCCAGTAGTACTACCCGACGGTTCTCTGGGGCCAACGTCCTGACTTTC. It specifies CASSTTRRFSGANVLTF.

This chain links TRBV10-3 with TRBJ1-6; 7 bases align to TRBD1. J gave up 5 bases and V 0 bases, and 4 bases lay outside the gene matches. Looked up from germline, CDR1 is ENHRY and CDR2 is SYGVKD. CDR3 length: 16 amino acids. As DNA, the CDR3 is TGTGCCATCAGTGAGTCTAAGGGACAGAATAATTCACCCCTCCACTTT. Residues: CAISESKGQNNSPLHF.

This clonotype came up many times. This chain connects TRBV2 to TRBJ1-6, with TRBD1 matching over 9 bases. Losses at the gene ends were 11 bases for V and 7 bases for J; bases not matched to a gene: 15. The CDR3 covers 16 residues. CDR1 and CDR2 from the germline V gene are SNHLY and FYNNEI. The CDR3 DNA sequence: TGTGCCGGCATTCCTCCGGGACAGGGCCAGAATTCACCCCTCCACTTT. It translates to CAGIPPGQGQNSPLHF.

Comments on this clonotype: The junction differs from germline at one of its ends, possibly a read error. The chain joins TRBV28 to TRBJ2-3; D is perhaps TRBD1 or TRBD2 (5 bases each). The CDR3 loop spans 14 amino acids. CDR1 MDHEN and CDR2 SYDVKM come from the germline V gene. CDR3 region: CASSQTGTTDTLYF. CDR3 bases: TGTGCCAGCAGCCAAACCGGGACGACGGATACGCTGTATTTT. Using reference TRBV28 and TRBJ2-3 for the parts outside the CDR3, the full variable domain is DVKVTQSSRYLVKRTGEKVFLECVQDMDHENMFWYRQDPGLGLRLIYFSYDVKMKEKGDIPEGYSVSREKKERFSLILESASTNQTSMYLCASSQTGTTDTLYFGPGTRLTVL.

A remark on this clonotype: This may stem from a read error, because a much larger clone lies one nucleotide away. This chain connects TRBV19 to TRBJ1-1, with D possibly matching TRBD1 (5 bases). Looked up from germline, CDR1 is LNHDA and CDR2 is SQIVND (reference sequence). V lost 5 bases, J lost 6 bases, and 16 bases lay in between. This CDR3 contains 14 residues. In nucleotides, the CDR3 is TGTGCCAGTAGTGTCCCCCAAACGGGACCTGAAGCTTTCTTT. This gives the protein CASSVPQTGPEAFF. The variable domain in full, completed from reference TRBV19 and TRBJ1-1, reads DGGITQSPKYLFRKEGQNVTLSCEQNLNHDAMYWYRQDPGQGLRLIYYSQIVNDFQKGDIAEGYSVSREKKESFPLTVTSAQKNPTAFYLCASSVPQTGPEAFFGQGTRLTVV.

This clonotype was seen ten or more times. The chain's CDR3 is CASSEGLAGLTDTQYF. CDR3 nucleotide sequence: TGTGCCAGCAGTGAGGGACTAGCGGGGCTCACAGATACGCAGTATTTT. The rearrangement uses TRBV2 and TRBJ2-3; 13 bases agree with TRBD2. The CDR3 has 16 amino acids. The germline V gene encodes CDR1 SNHLY and CDR2 FYNNEI. The V segment lost 3 bases and the J segment 2 bases; nucleotides outside the gene matches: 2.

The rearrangement links TRBV30 to TRBJ2-7, with D unclear. The germline V gene has CDR1 GTSNPN and CDR2 SVGIG (reference sequence). Trimming removed 2 bases at V and 6 bases at J, with 8 bases between. This CDR3 has 11 amino acids. The CDR3 sequence is CAWSNSAEQYF. The DNA of the CDR3 is TGTGCCTGGAGTAACAGTGCCGAGCAGTACTTC.

This clonotype was picked up many times. V gene TRBV5-1 combines with J gene TRBJ2-7; either TRBD1 or TRBD2 may fit D (5 bases each). Germline-derived CDR1 and CDR2 are SGHRS and YFSETQ. Deletions cut 1 base from V and 7 bases from J, with 18 bases between. The CDR3 length is 15 residues. CDR3 in amino acids: CASSLTGTVLAEQYF. The DNA for the CDR3 is TGCGCCAGCAGCTTGACCGGGACCGTTTTAGCGGAGCAGTACTTC.

V usage is TRBV29-1 and J usage is TRBJ2-1; 12 bases are shared with TRBD2. The CDR3 has 16 residues. Germline values: CDR1 SQVTM, CDR2 ANQGSEA. V lost 4 bases and J lost 0; bases outside the gene matches: 4. In nucleotides, the CDR3 is TGCAGCGTTGCCCTAGCGGGAGGGAACTCCTACAATGAGCAGTTCTTC. Protein: CSVALAGGNSYNEQFF.

This clonotype was detected ten times or more. The chain uses TRBV27 and TRBJ2-7, with 12 bases lining up with TRBD2. V shed 5 bases, J shed 2 bases, and the junction held 4 bases outside the gene matches. Germline values: CDR1 MNHEY, CDR2 SMNVEV (reference sequence). The CDR3 has 15 amino acids. CDR3 sequence: CASSLTSGSTYEQYF. The CDR3 nucleotides read TGTGCCAGCAGTCTGACTAGCGGGAGTACCTACGAGCAGTACTTC.

At least ten counts were recorded for this clonotype. V and J are TRBV7-2 and TRBJ2-5; 12 nucleotides line up with TRBD2. Trimming cost V 5 bases and J 5 bases; bases outside gene matches: 6. Germline V gene data show CDR1 as SGHTA and CDR2 as FQGNSA. This CDR3 has 15 amino acids. The CDR3 nucleotides read TGTGCCAGCAGCCCTAGCGGGGGGGCCACGGAGACCCAGTACTTC. Its translation is CASSPSGGATETQYF.

The CDR3 nucleotides are TGCAGTGCTGAGACTAGCGGCGACTACGAGCAGTACTTC. Encoded protein: CSAETSGDYEQYF. This chain uses TRBV20-1 with TRBJ2-7; 9 bases match TRBD2. Germline loops: CDR1 DFQATT, CDR2 SNEGSKA (reference sequence). The CDR3 is made up of 13 amino acids. J was trimmed by 3 bases and V by 5 bases; bases with no gene match: 5.

This clonotype came up many times. The chain uses TRBV2 and TRBJ1-4; D is undetermined. The CDR3 consists of 14 residues. V was cut by 2 bases and J by 5 bases, with 9 bases left in between. Germline V gene sequence: CDR1 SNHLY, CDR2 FYNNEI. The CDR3: CASSENTLNEKLFF. The CDR3 DNA sequence: TGTGCCAGCAGTGAAAACACACTGAATGAAAAACTGTTTTTT.

This clonotype was picked up many times. This chain joins TRBV6-1 and TRBJ1-3; D is unclear. The germline V gene has CDR1 MNHNS and CDR2 SASEGT. Trimming took off 5 bases at V and 8 bases at J, with 10 bases between the two ends. The CDR3 spans 12 residues. CDR3: CASSSRLDTIYF. As DNA, the CDR3 is TGTGCCAGCAGTTCTAGGTTGGACACCATATATTTT.

This clonotype was counted many times. The genes are TRBV14 and TRBJ2-1; the match to TRBD1 covers 9 bases. After removal of 3 bases from V and 8 bases from J, the junction contained 8 bases not matched to a gene. Germline-derived CDR1 and CDR2 are SGHDN and FVKESK. There are 15 residues in the CDR3. CDR3 protein: CASSHPGQGMHEQFF. The DNA for the CDR3 is TGTGCCAGCAGCCACCCGGGACAGGGTATGCATGAGCAGTTCTTC.

This clonotype was counted only a few times. The rearrangement links TRBV4-1 to TRBJ1-2; 10 nucleotides line up with TRBD1. Germline V gene lookup returns CDR1 MGHRA and CDR2 YSYEKL. The CDR3 is 16 residues long. J was trimmed by 4 bases and V by 1 base; bases with no gene match: 6. CDR3 sequence (DNA): TGCGCCAGCAGCCAAGCGACAGGGGGCAGGGGCTATGGCTACACCTTC. Translating it yields CASSQATGGRGYGYTF.

The chain recombines TRBV3-1 with TRBJ2-2; tentative D call: TRBD1 (6 bases). In germline, CDR1 is LGHDT, CDR2 YNNKEL (reference sequence). Between the trimmed V and J ends, which lost 3 bases and 5 bases, there was a span of 10 bases. The CDR3 has 14 amino acids. The chain's CDR3 is CASSHPTGTGELFF. The DNA of the CDR3 is TGTGCCAGCAGCCACCCCACAGGGACCGGGGAGCTGTTTTTT.

In its sample, this clonotype was seen many times. The chain has TRBV20-1 and TRBJ2-3; 11 positions match TRBD2. Germline loops: CDR1 DFQATT, CDR2 SNEGSKA (reference sequence). This CDR3 is built from 18 residues. The V segment lost 0 bases and the J segment 0 bases; nucleotides outside the gene matches: 8. In nucleotides, the CDR3 is TGCAGTGCTAGAGATCTCGTACTAGCGGGGGCTAGCACAGATACGCAGTATTTT. It translates to CSARDLVLAGASTDTQYF.